The present T cell receptor (beta chain) was sequenced within a study of shared clonotypes between healthy human individuals. Using immunoSEQ multiplex PCR, the repertoire was profiled, and TCRdb retains in-frame clones only, with some absent. The table has 2 million to 2.5 million clones, approximately 95% seen once. V was cut by 6 bases and J by 6 bases, with 17 bases left in between. CDR3 length equals 14 residues. The germline V gene encodes CDR1 SGHKS and CDR2 YYEKEE (reference sequence). The rearrangement uses TRBV5-5 and TRBJ2-3; unclear D gene. Source material: naive CD4+ T cells from PBMCs. Specified subset: CD45RA+ positively selected. This receptor was identified in a man younger than 35 in good health. Some clones in this sample may be carry-over from other donors' samples. CDR3 in amino acids: CASNRRDPRDTQYF. DNA of the CDR3: TGTGCCAGCAACCGACGAGACCCGCGGGATACGCAGTATTTT. Filled out from reference TRBV5-5 and TRBJ2-3, the complete variable domain reads DAGVTQSPTHLIKTRGQQVTLRCSPISGHKSVSWYQQVLGQGPQFIFQYYEKEERGRGNFPDRFSARQFPNYSSELNVNALLLGDSALYLCASNRRDPRDTQYFGPGTRLTVL.